This record looks at one T cell receptor (beta chain) sequence and its context. The sample originates from a study of blood T cell repertoires in COVID-19. On the study more broadly: Each recovered donor of Cohort 3 presented with two negative PCRs, clearance, or symptom resolution. Sites in the United States, Italy and Spain provided acute and convalescent COVID-19 samples.

In the original workflow: The assay estimated nucleated cells by amplifying reference gene primers. Data came from immunoSEQ multiplex PCR; TCRdb stores just in-frame clones and leaves some out. That table gives V, J and clone size, and the DNA gave D and trimming. The sample has approximately 250,000 clones, approximately 90% seen once. Participants reported their clinical history, and cohort assignment relied on those reports. Germline V gene sequence: CDR1 SGDLS, CDR2 YYNGEE. V lost 4 bases, J lost 3 bases, and 12 bases stayed unmatched. This CDR3 region has 17 residues. Sequencing used PBMCs or T cells enriched from blood (not recorded which). The receptor comes from an older woman in a cohort exposed to, infected with or recovered from COVID-19 (not recorded which). The chain recombines TRBV9 with TRBJ2-3, with 9 positions matching TRBD2. CDR3 sequence: CASSPRGSGSTTDTQYF. For the CDR3, the DNA is TGTGCCAGCAGCCCCCGGGGTAGCGGGAGTACGACAGATACGCAGTATTTT.